These T cell receptor beta chains were read from a single sample in a study of blood T cell dynamics during melanoma immunotherapy. TCRdb's copy holds only in-frame clones and misses some; the assay was immunoSEQ multiplex PCR. This table holds some 13,000 clones, roughly 94% found once. Sequencing was performed on effector memory CD8+ T cells from blood, taken from a patient treated with checkpoint blockade. These receptors all stem from a human donor with melanoma. Both conserved end residues are part of each CDR3. Fields, in order: J gene, V gene, clone size, D gene, CDR3 protein, CDR3 DNA. The D gene is left open where the match is weak. Only some rows state a clone size, as once, few, many or a class for expanded clones.

TRBJ2-5 | TRBV6-1 | . | TRBD1 | CASRDRGTETQYF | TGTGCCAGCAGGGACAGGGGAACAGAGACCCAGTACTTC
TRBJ1-1 | TRBV5-6 | . | . | CASSLGGMNTEAFF | TGTGCCAGCAGCTTGGGGGGCATGAACACTGAAGCTTTCTTT
TRBJ1-2 | TRBV27 | . | . | CAVGGRGASHHGYTF | TGTGCCGTCGGTGGCAGGGGCGCAAGTCACCATGGCTACACCTTC
TRBJ1-1 | TRBV11-2 | . | . | CASSLSPMNTEAFF | TGTGCCAGCAGCTTATCTCCTATGAACACTGAAGCTTTCTTT
TRBJ2-7 | TRBV11-1 | . | . | CASSGAYSSYEQYF | TGTGCCAGCTCCGGCGCGTACTCCTCCTACGAGCAGTACTTC
TRBJ1-1 | TRBV29-1 | once | . | CSGGGGGNTEAFF | TGCAGCGGCGGGGGCGGGGGGAACACTGAAGCTTTCTTT
TRBJ1-1 | TRBV5-1 | . | . | CASSLRDMNTEAFF | TGCGCCAGCAGCTTACGAGACATGAACACTGAAGCTTTCTTT
TRBJ2-7 | TRBV5-4 | few | . | CASSWGAREQYF | TGTGCCAGCAGCTGGGGGGCCCGGGAGCAGTACTTC
TRBJ1-1 | TRBV6-6 | . | . | CASSYRMNTEAFF | TGTGCCAGCAGTTATAGGATGAACACTGAAGCTTTCTTT
TRBJ2-7 | TRBV2 | . | . | CASRDYEQYF | TGTGCCAGCAGAGACTACGAGCAGTACTTC
TRBJ2-1 | TRBV1 | . | . | CTSSQELGRLAGDLDNEQFF | TGCACCAGCAGCCAAGAACTAGGCCGGCTAGCGGGAGATCTGGACAATGAGCAGTTCTTC
TRBJ1-4 | TRBV7-2 | . | . | CASSLWGRGSTNEKLFF | TGTGCCAGCAGCTTATGGGGGCGAGGCTCGACTAATGAAAAACTGTTTTTT
TRBJ2-7 | TRBV10-1 | . | . | CASSEEDRPYEQYF | TGCGCCAGCAGTGAGGAAGACAGGCCCTACGAGCAGTACTTC
TRBJ2-1 | TRBV19 | . | TRBD2 | CASGLAVYNEQFF | TGTGCCAGCGGACTAGCGGTATACAATGAGCAGTTCTTC
TRBJ2-7 | TRBV5-1 | . | TRBD1 | CASSLETGGTYEQYF | TGCGCCAGCAGCTTGGAGACAGGGGGCACCTACGAGCAGTACTTC
TRBJ1-1 | TRBV6-6 | once | . | CASSRDGPTEAFF | TGTGCCAGCAGTCGGGACGGGCCCACTGAAGCTTTCTTT
TRBJ2-7 | TRBV9 | once | . | CASSYGFGSYEQYF | TGTGCCAGCAGTTATGGATTTGGGTCCTACGAGCAGTACTTC
TRBJ2-3 | TRBV28 | . | . | CASSLLGGSTDTQYF | TGTGCCAGCAGTTTATTAGGCGGAAGCACAGATACGCAGTATTTT
TRBJ2-5 | TRBV4-3 | . | . | CASSQEGDGKQETQYF | TGCGCCAGCAGCCAAGAAGGGGACGGGAAACAAGAGACCCAGTACTTC
TRBJ2-1 | TRBV2 | . | . | CASVTGTTYNEQFF | TGTGCCAGCGTAACGGGAACCACCTACAATGAGCAGTTCTTC
TRBJ2-7 | TRBV28 | . | . | CASSMAGLSYEQYF | TGTGCCAGCAGTATGGCGGGTCTCTCCTACGAGCAGTACTTC
TRBJ1-4 | TRBV6-1 | . | TRBD1 | CASSERGPWDREGETNEKLFF | TGTGCCAGCAGTGAAAGGGGGCCGTGGGACAGGGAAGGGGAAACTAATGAAAAACTGTTTTTT
TRBJ2-3 | TRBV5-1 | . | . | CASSLGLAPAWDTQYF | TGCGCCAGCAGCTTGGGGCTAGCGCCAGCATGGGATACGCAGTATTTT
TRBJ1-1 | TRBV2 | . | . | CASRMWGTAYTEAFF | TGTGCCTCCCGAATGTGGGGGACCGCGTACACTGAAGCTTTCTTT
TRBJ2-1 | TRBV7-9 | . | TRBD2 | CASSLLAGGSNEQFF | TGTGCCAGCAGCTTACTAGCGGGAGGGTCAAATGAGCAGTTCTTC
TRBJ2-7 | TRBV27 | . | TRBD1 | CASSLRGPLSYEQYF | TGTGCCAGCAGTTTAAGGGGGCCCCTCTCCTACGAGCAGTACTTC
TRBJ1-2 | TRBV6-1 | once | . | CASNQQGWYGYTF | TGTGCCAGCAACCAACAGGGATGGTATGGCTACACCTTC
TRBJ2-3 | TRBV4-1 | . | TRBD2 | CASSQAPASGSYLGTDTQYF | TGCGCCAGCAGCCAAGCGCCCGCTAGCGGGTCTTATCTTGGCACAGATACGCAGTATTTT
TRBJ1-1 | TRBV7-9 | once | TRBD1 | CASSHTEGQGNTEAFF | TGTGCCAGCAGCCACACAGAAGGACAGGGAAACACTGAAGCTTTCTTT
TRBJ2-2 | TRBV19 | . | TRBD2 | CASSDGTSGLKGELFF | TGTGCCAGTAGCGACGGGACTAGCGGACTTAAGGGGGAGCTGTTTTTT
TRBJ2-7 | TRBV6-5 | once | TRBD2 | CASGTSGRGEQYF | TGTGCCAGCGGTACTAGCGGGAGAGGCGAGCAGTACTTC
TRBJ2-6 | TRBV27 | . | . | CASSWVDSGANVLTF | TGTGCCAGCAGTTGGGTGGACTCTGGGGCCAACGTCCTGACTTTC
TRBJ2-7 | TRBV28 | . | . | CASSPGLYYEQYF | TGTGCCAGCAGTCCGGGACTGTACTACGAGCAGTACTTC
TRBJ1-2 | TRBV27 | . | . | CASSFGQSYTF | TGTGCCAGCAGTTTTGGCCAGTCCTACACCTTC
TRBJ1-2 | TRBV27 | . | . | CASSALRDWVYGYTF | TGTGCCAGCAGTGCCCTCCGGGACTGGGTCTATGGCTACACCTTC
TRBJ2-7 | TRBV15 | once | . | CATSTTRYEQYF | TGTGCCACCAGCACCACTCGCTACGAGCAGTACTTC
TRBJ2-1 | TRBV5-3 | . | TRBD1 | CARSYSHAGQGDNEQFF | TGTGCCAGAAGTTACTCCCACGCGGGACAGGGAGACAATGAGCAGTTCTTC